The rows below give T cell receptor beta chains drawn from one sample of a study of shared clonotypes between healthy human individuals. The assay was immunoSEQ multiplex PCR, and TCRdb's table has in-frame clones only and misses some. Of approximately 2.5 million clones in the sample, approximately 90% were seen once. Sequences were obtained from naive CD4+ T cells sorted from blood. These receptors were obtained from a man aged 18 to 30 in good health. Each CDR3 is given with its conserved first and last residue. D genes are given only for firm matches. Part of the rows lack a size; the others show once, few, many or a class for expanded clones.

TRBJ2-5 | TRBV20-1 | . | . | TGCAGTGCTATAATAAGTGAGACCCAGTACTTC | CSAIISETQYF
TRBJ2-7 | TRBV10-2 | . | . | TGCGCCAGCAGAGACCTCGGCGAGCAGTACTTC | CASRDLGEQYF
TRBJ1-6 | TRBV11-2 | TRBD1 | . | TGTGCCAGCAGCTTGGACAGGGCCTCCTATAATTCACCCCTCCACTTT | CASSLDRASYNSPLHF
TRBJ2-7 | TRBV5-4 | . | once | TGTGCCAGCAGCTTGGTACGGGCCGAGCAGTACTTC | CASSLVRAEQYF
TRBJ2-2 | TRBV19 | TRBD1 | . | TGTGCCAGTAGTAAGGGGACAGGGGGTCTCGCCGGGGAGCTGTTTTTT | CASSKGTGGLAGELFF
TRBJ1-5 | TRBV7-9 | TRBD1 | . | TGTGCCAGCAGCTTAGGGGACAGCCTTAATCAGCCCCAGCATTTT | CASSLGDSLNQPQHF
TRBJ2-3 | TRBV7-3 | . | . | TGTGCCAGCAGCGCCAGGAGCACAGATACGCAGTATTTT | CASSARSTDTQYF
TRBJ2-3 | TRBV9 | TRBD2 | . | TGTGCCAGCAGCGGGAAGCGGGATCGCACAGATACGCAGTATTTT | CASSGKRDRTDTQYF
TRBJ1-4 | TRBV6-1 | . | . | TGTGCCAGCAGCGAGGGGACCGTCCCAAATGAAAAACTGTTTTTT | CASSEGTVPNEKLFF
TRBJ2-3 | TRBV9 | . | . | TGTGCCAGCAGCGTAGCGGGAACTATCTACACAGATACGCAGTATTTT | CASSVAGTIYTDTQYF
TRBJ1-5 | TRBV6-1 | TRBD1 | . | TGTGCCAGCACCATGGGACAGGGAAGCAATCAGCCCCAGCATTTT | CASTMGQGSNQPQHF
TRBJ2-5 | TRBV6-5 | . | . | TGTGCCAGCTCAAAGGGGCGGGAGACCCAGTACTTC | CASSKGRETQYF
TRBJ2-3 | TRBV27 | . | . | TGTGCCAGCACCCCGGTCGGGGTTAGCACAGATACGCAGTATTTT | CASTPVGVSTDTQYF
TRBJ2-7 | TRBV18 | TRBD1 | once | TGTGCCAGCTCAGGGGACAGCTCCTACGAGCAGTACTTC | CASSGDSSYEQYF
TRBJ2-5 | TRBV18 | . | . | TGTGCCAGCTCACAGGGAATGAGGGGGGAGACCCAGTACTTC | CASSQGMRGETQYF
TRBJ2-2 | TRBV5-1 | . | . | TGCGCCAGCAGTGCGACCGGGCCCCCACTTTTGGAGCTGTTTTTT | CASSATGPPLLELFF
TRBJ1-5 | TRBV7-9 | . | few | TGTGCCAGCAGCCTCGGGGCGGATCAGCCCCAGCATTTT | CASSLGADQPQHF
TRBJ1-1 | TRBV5-1 | . | . | TGCGCCAGCAGCTTGGGGTCGGATAACGAAGCTTTCTTT | CASSLGSDNEAFF
TRBJ1-1 | TRBV4-1 | . | . | TGCGCCAGCAGCTACTCCCGGGATCTGGGTAAAAACACTGAAGCTTTCTTT | CASSYSRDLGKNTEAFF
TRBJ2-2 | TRBV30 | . | . | TGTGCCTGGAGCCATTTAGATAGTGACACCGGGGAGCTGTTTTTT | CAWSHLDSDTGELFF
TRBJ2-2 | TRBV2 | . | . | TGTGCCAAAGAACGGAGCGGGGAGCTGTTTTTT | CAKERSGELFF
TRBJ1-3 | TRBV5-1 | . | . | TGCGCCAGCAGCCAAGACACGTCTGGAAACACCATATATTTT | CASSQDTSGNTIYF
TRBJ1-2 | TRBV2 | . | . | TGTGCCAGCAGGGAGGGGCGGGTTGACTATGGCTACACCTTC | CASREGRVDYGYTF
TRBJ2-5 | TRBV10-3 | TRBD2 | . | TGTGCCGCACAGACTAGCGGGGGGGCTACCGAGACCCAGTACTTC | CAAQTSGGATETQYF
TRBJ2-5 | TRBV5-1 | . | . | TGCGCCAGCAGCTTGGGAACAGCCCAAGAGACCCAGTACTTC | CASSLGTAQETQYF
TRBJ2-5 | TRBV5-1 | . | . | TGCGCCAGCCGAGCCGGGGAGACCCAGTACTTC | CASRAGETQYF
TRBJ1-1 | TRBV6-5 | . | . | TGTGCCAGCAGGCCCATGGGGGGCCCAACTGAAGCTTTCTTT | CASRPMGGPTEAFF